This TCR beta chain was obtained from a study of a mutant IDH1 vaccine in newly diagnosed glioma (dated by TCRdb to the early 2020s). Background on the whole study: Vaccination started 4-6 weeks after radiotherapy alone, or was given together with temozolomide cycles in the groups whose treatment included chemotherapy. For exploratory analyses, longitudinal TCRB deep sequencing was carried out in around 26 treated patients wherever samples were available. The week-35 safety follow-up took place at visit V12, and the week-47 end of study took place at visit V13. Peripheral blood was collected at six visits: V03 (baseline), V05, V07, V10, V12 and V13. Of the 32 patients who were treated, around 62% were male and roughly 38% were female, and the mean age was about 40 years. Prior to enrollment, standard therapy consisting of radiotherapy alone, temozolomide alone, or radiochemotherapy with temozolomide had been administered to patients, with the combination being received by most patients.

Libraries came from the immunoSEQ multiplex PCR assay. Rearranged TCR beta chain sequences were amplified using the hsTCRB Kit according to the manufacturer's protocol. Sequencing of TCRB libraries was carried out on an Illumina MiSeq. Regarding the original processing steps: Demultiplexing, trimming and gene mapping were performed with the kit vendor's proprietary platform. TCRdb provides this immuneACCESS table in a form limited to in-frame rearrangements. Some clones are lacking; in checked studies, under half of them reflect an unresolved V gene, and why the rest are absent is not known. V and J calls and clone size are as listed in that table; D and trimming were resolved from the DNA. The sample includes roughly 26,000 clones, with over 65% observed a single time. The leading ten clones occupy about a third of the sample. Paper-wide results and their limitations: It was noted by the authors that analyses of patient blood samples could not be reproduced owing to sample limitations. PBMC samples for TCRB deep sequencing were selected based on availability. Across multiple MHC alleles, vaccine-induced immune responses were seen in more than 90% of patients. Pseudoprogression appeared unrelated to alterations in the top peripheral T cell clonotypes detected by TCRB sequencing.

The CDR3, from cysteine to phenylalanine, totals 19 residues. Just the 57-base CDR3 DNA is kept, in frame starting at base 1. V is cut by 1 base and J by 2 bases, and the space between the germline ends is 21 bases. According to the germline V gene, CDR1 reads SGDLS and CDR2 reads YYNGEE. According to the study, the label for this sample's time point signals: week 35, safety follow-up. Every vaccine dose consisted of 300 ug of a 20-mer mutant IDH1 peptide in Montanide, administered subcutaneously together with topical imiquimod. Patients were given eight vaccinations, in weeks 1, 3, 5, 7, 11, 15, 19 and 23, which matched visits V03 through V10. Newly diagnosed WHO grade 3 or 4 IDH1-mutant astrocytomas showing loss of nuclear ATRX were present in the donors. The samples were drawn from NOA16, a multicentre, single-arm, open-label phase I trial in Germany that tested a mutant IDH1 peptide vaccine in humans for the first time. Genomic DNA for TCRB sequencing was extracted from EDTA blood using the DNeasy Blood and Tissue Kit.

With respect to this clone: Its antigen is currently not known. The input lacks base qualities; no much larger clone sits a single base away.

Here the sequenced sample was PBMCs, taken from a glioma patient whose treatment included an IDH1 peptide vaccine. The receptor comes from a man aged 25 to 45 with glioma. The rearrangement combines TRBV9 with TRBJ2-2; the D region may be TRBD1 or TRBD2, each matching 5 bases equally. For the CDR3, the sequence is CASSVSSTRAQENTGELFF. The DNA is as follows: TGTGCCAGCAGCGTATCATCAACGAGGGCACAGGAAAACACCGGGGAGCTGTTTTTT.